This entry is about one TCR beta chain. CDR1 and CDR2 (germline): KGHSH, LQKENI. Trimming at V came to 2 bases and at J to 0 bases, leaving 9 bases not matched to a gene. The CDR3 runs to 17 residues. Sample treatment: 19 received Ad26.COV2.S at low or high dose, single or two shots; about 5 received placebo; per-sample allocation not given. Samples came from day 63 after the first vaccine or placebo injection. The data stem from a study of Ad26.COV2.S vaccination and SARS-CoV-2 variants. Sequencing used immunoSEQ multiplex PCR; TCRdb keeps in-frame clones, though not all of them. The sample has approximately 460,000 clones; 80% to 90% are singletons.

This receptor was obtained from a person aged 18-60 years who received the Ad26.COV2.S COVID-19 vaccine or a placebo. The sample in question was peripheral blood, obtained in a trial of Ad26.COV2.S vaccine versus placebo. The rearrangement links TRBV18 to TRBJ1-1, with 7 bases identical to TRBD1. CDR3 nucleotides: TGTGCCAGCTCACCAAAGACAGGGAAGATCATGAACACTGAAGCTTTCTTT. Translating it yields CASSPKTGKIMNTEAFF.